This T cell receptor beta chain was sequenced in a study of blood T cell repertoires in COVID-19. In the study overall: Donors in the United States, Italy and Spain gave samples during acute or convalescent COVID-19. The cDNA or gDNA used as material had been derived from T cells, B-cell-depleted T cells, or PBMCs.

The V gene's germline CDR1 is KGHDR and CDR2 SFDVKD. The length of the CDR3 is 14 residues. Trimming took off 6 bases at V and 5 bases at J, with 14 bases between the two ends. Profiling relied on immunoSEQ multiplex PCR, and the TCRdb table lists in-frame clones only, not all of them. The sample carries 300,000 to 450,000 clones, 80% to 90% recorded once. Specimen: peripheral blood. The clonotype comes from a woman aged 30 to 39 with COVID-19, enrolled during active disease. The chain joins TRBV24-1 to TRBJ2-3, with D perhaps TRBD2 (7 bases). CDR3 DNA: TGTGCCACCAGTCAAGGGGGGGGTCGAGATACGCAGTATTTT. Its translation: CATSQGGGRDTQYF.